The clone carrying this T cell receptor beta chain was found a few times. Germline lookup yields CDR1 SGHNT and CDR2 YYREEE (reference sequence). The ends lost 0 bases at V and 4 bases at J; junction bases unmatched: 5. The CDR3 runs to 16 residues. Vbeta (60) and Jbeta (13) primers were used in the PCR. Using immunoSEQ multiplex PCR, the repertoire was profiled, and TCRdb retains in-frame clones only, with some absent. This table holds some 150,000 clones, around 10% found once. The data are from a study of cytomegalovirus exposure and HLA in healthy donors. This TCR was sampled from a woman in her forties in good health and CMV-seropositive. The material sequenced was PBMCs. The chain carries TRBV5-4 and TRBJ1-1; 11 bases match TRBD1. CDR3 sequence: CASSLGGTGGFTEAFF. In DNA form, the CDR3 reads TGTGCCAGCAGCTTGGGTGGGACAGGGGGGTTCACTGAAGCTTTCTTT.